The 20 T cell receptor beta chains given below trace back to one sample, sequenced in a study of cytomegalovirus exposure and HLA in healthy donors. 60 Vbeta and 13 Jbeta primers were used in PCR. Clones were sequenced by immunoSEQ multiplex PCR, and TCRdb holds only the in-frame ones, with some missing. Of fewer than 200,000 clones in the sample, about 84% were seen once. The sequenced sample was PBMCs. All receptors come from a woman aged 25 to 39 in good health and CMV-seropositive.

This rearrangement joins TRBV7-9 to TRBJ2-7, with TRBD2 identical over 8 bases. V was clipped by 0 bases and J by 0 bases; unmatched bases: 4. The germline gives CDR1 SEHNR, CDR2 FQNEAQ (reference sequence). The CDR3 totals 16 residues. The CDR3 region has the DNA TGTGCCAGCAGCTTAGCGCGGGGGACTAGCTCCTACGAGCAGTACTTC. This gives the protein CASSLARGTSSYEQYF.

The V gene is TRBV30, the J gene TRBJ1-3; weak D call: TRBD1 (6 bases). The CDR3 length is 13 residues. The V and J ends lost 2 bases and 2 bases respectively, with 7 bases between them. The V gene's germline CDR1 is GTSNPN and CDR2 SVGIG (reference sequence). In DNA form, the CDR3 reads TGTGCCTGGAGTAAGGGGGCTGGAAACACCATATATTTT. It translates to CAWSKGAGNTIYF.

This chain uses TRBV11-2 with TRBJ2-1; D unclear. V shed 4 bases and J shed 12 bases, with 10 bases lying between them. Germline loops: CDR1 SGHAT, CDR2 FQNNGV. CDR3 length: 11 amino acids. CDR3 DNA sequence: TGTGCCAGCAGCTCCCTAGAAGGGCAGTTCTTC. Translated, it gives CASSSLEGQFF.

This clone was observed a handful of times. The chain recombines TRBV5-1 with TRBJ2-7; 7 positions agree with TRBD1. Germline loops: CDR1 SGHRS, CDR2 YFSETQ. V gave up 0 bases and J gave up 3 bases; unmatched junction bases: 6. The CDR3 contains 15 residues. The CDR3 DNA is TGCGCCAGCAGCTTGGGAGGGGGCCCTCGCTACGAGCAGTACTTC. Translating gives CASSLGGGPRYEQYF.

The chain joins TRBV6-6 to TRBJ1-4; the D is unclear. CDR1 is MNHNY, CDR2 SVGAGI, per germline (reference sequence). This CDR3 has 14 amino acids. The V gene lost 5 bases and the J gene lost 0 bases, with 7 bases spanning the gap. The CDR3 nucleotides are TGTGCCAGCAGTCCTGTTGCAACTAATGAAAAACTGTTTTTT. Translation: CASSPVATNEKLFF.

The sample holds one count of this clone. The CDR3 region is CASSPGGILNEQFF. As DNA, the CDR3 is TGTGCCAGCAGCCCAGGGGGTATACTGAATGAGCAGTTCTTC. This chain joins TRBV7-6 and TRBJ2-1, with TRBD1 identical over 7 bases. Germline V CDR1 and CDR2: SGHVS, FNYEAQ. J lost 7 bases, V lost 5 bases, and 8 bases had no gene match. The CDR3 extends over 14 amino acids.

The chain employs TRBV6-5 and TRBJ2-7; TRBD1 is a possible D gene (6 bases). Germline lookup yields CDR1 MNHEY and CDR2 SVGAGI. Trimming removed 5 bases at V and 5 bases at J, with 10 bases between. The CDR3 extends over 12 amino acids. CDR3 DNA sequence: TGTGCCAGCAGTGCCCGGGACAACGAGCAGTACTTC. It specifies CASSARDNEQYF.

This clone was seen only once. The chain uses TRBV28 and TRBJ1-5; the match to TRBD1 covers 7 bases. The germline gives CDR1 MDHEN, CDR2 SYDVKM. The CDR3 is 14 amino acids. V dropped 2 bases and J dropped 7; count of bases not matched to a gene: 5. The CDR3 spells CASSLRDRSQPQHF. The CDR3 DNA is TGTGCCAGCAGTTTAAGGGACAGATCCCAGCCCCAGCATTTT.

This chain connects TRBV18 to TRBJ1-5; 8 bases are shared with TRBD1. From germline, CDR1 is KGHSH and CDR2 LQKENI. The CDR3 covers 14 residues. After removal of 6 bases from V and 5 bases from J, the junction contained 6 bases not matched to a gene. CDR3 in amino acids: CASSRDRGDQPQHF. The CDR3 coding sequence is TGTGCCAGCTCCCGCGACAGGGGCGATCAGCCCCAGCATTTT.

This chain uses TRBV7-2 with TRBJ1-2; the D is unclear. The CDR3 is 13 residues long. With 1 base removed from V and 8 bases from J, the gap between germline ends came to 11 bases. CDR1 is SGHTA, CDR2 FQGNSA, per germline. CDR3: CASSLGTHQGYTF. CDR3 nucleotide sequence: TGTGCCAGCAGCTTAGGGACTCACCAAGGCTACACCTTC. Full variable domain (rest looked up from reference TRBV7-2 and TRBJ1-2): GAGVSQSPSNKVTEKGKDVELRCDPISGHTALYWYRQSLGQGLEFLIYFQGNSAPDKSGLPSDRFSAERTGGSVSTLTIQRTQQEDSAVYLCASSLGTHQGYTFGSGTRLTVV.

This clone was counted between two and nine times. The chain links TRBV5-1 to TRBJ2-7; TRBD2 matches 10 bases. Germline CDR1 is SGHRS and CDR2 is YFSETQ. The J segment lost 5 bases and the V segment lost 0 bases, leaving 5 bases of the junction unmatched. The CDR3 length is 15 residues. CDR3 loop: CASSLGPSGRNEQYF. The CDR3 DNA is TGCGCCAGCAGCTTGGGGCCTAGCGGGAGAAACGAGCAGTACTTC.

This clone was counted a few times. The chain joins TRBV7-2 to TRBJ1-1; a possible D gene is TRBD1 (6 bases). The length of the CDR3 is 15 residues. Per germline, CDR1 SGHTA and CDR2 FQGNSA. Trimming took off 0 bases at V and 6 bases at J, with 14 bases between the two ends. CDR3 DNA: TGTGCCAGCAGCTTAGCCGGGACACGAGGCGCTGAAGCTTTCTTT. It specifies CASSLAGTRGAEAFF.

J is TRBJ2-7 and V is TRBV5-1; 8 bases line up with TRBD1. The CDR3 runs to 14 residues. J lost 5 bases, V lost 2 bases, and 6 bases had no gene match. Germline V lookup: CDR1 SGHRS, CDR2 YFSETQ. The CDR3 protein is CASSFTGGVNEQYF. Written as DNA, the CDR3 is TGCGCCAGCAGCTTCACAGGGGGTGTGAACGAGCAGTACTTC.

The sample holds a few counts of this clone. V gene TRBV6-1 combines with J gene TRBJ2-3, with a possible D match to TRBD1 (7 bases). V gave up 8 bases and J gave up 3 bases, with 12 bases separating them. CDR3 length equals 13 residues. Germline CDR1 MNHNS, CDR2 SASEGT. The CDR3 bases are TGTGCCAGCGCCAGGGGGGAGACAGATACGCAGTATTTT. As protein: CASARGETDTQYF.

The chain combines TRBV19 with TRBJ1-6, with D perhaps TRBD1 (5 bases). This CDR3 is built from 12 residues. V lost 10 bases to trimming and J lost 2 bases, with 6 bases between them. Germline CDR1 LNHDA, CDR2 SQIVND (reference sequence). CDR3 sequence: CATRAYNSPLHF. In DNA, the CDR3 is TGTGCCACCAGGGCCTATAATTCACCCCTCCACTTT.

The chain joins TRBV6-1 to TRBJ1-5, with TRBD1 as a possible D gene (5 bases). This CDR3 comprises 17 residues. Trimming removed 4 bases from V and 2 bases from J, with 18 bases in between. Per germline, CDR1 MNHNS and CDR2 SASEGT. CDR3 coding DNA: TGTGCCAGCAGTGTCAGGGCGCGGGCGGGAGGCAATCAGCCCCAGCATTTT. Amino acids: CASSVRARAGGNQPQHF.

This rearrangement joins TRBV4-2 to TRBJ2-1, with 11 bases that match TRBD2. Trimming at V came to 5 bases and at J to 7 bases, leaving 7 bases not matched to a gene. The CDR3 extends over 15 amino acids. Germline CDR1 reads LGHNA; CDR2 reads YNFKEQ. Written as DNA, the CDR3 is TGTGCCAGCAGCAATAGCGGGAGGGCTTCAAATGAGCAGTTCTTC. This encodes CASSNSGRASNEQFF.

The chain recombines TRBV5-1 with TRBJ2-2; 10 bases map to TRBD1. J was trimmed by 4 bases and V by 4 bases; bases with no gene match: 4. Germline V gives CDR1 SGHRS, CDR2 YFSETQ. CDR3 length: 15 amino acids. The CDR3 nucleotides are TGCGCCAGCAGCCCGGGACAGGGGAGCACCGGGGAGCTGTTTTTT. This translates into CASSPGQGSTGELFF.

The chain joins TRBV28 to TRBJ2-3, with TRBD1 matching 8 bases. Germline V gene sequence: CDR1 MDHEN, CDR2 SYDVKM. Trimming at V came to 2 bases and at J to 2 bases, leaving 3 bases not matched to a gene. The CDR3 is made up of 15 amino acids. The CDR3 region has the DNA TGTGCCAGCAGTTTAGAGGACAGGGCCACAGATACGCAGTATTTT. Residues: CASSLEDRATDTQYF.

The chain employs TRBV30 and TRBJ2-7, with a tentative D call TRBD1 (6 bases). The CDR3 covers 13 residues. Germline V CDR1 and CDR2: GTSNPN, SVGIG (reference sequence). V was shortened by 1 base and J by 12 bases, with 19 bases between the two germline ends. The CDR3 bases are TGTGCCTGGAGTGATCGGGACACACCCTACCCGTACTTC. This codes for CAWSDRDTPYPYF.